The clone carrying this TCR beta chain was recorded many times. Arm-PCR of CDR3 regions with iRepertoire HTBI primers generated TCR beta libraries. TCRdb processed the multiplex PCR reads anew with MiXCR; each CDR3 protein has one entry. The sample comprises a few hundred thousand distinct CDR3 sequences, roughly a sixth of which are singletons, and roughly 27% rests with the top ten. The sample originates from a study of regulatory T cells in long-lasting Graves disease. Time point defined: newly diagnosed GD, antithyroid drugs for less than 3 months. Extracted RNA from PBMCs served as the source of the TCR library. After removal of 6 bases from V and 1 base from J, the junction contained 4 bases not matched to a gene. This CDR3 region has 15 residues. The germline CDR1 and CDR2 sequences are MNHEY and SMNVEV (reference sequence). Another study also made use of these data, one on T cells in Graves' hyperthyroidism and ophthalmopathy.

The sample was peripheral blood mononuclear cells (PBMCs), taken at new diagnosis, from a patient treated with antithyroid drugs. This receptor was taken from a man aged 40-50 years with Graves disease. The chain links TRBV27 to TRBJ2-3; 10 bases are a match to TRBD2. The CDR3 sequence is CASRPLAGGTDTQYF. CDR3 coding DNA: TGTGCCAGCAGGCCCCTAGCGGGAGGCACAGATACGCAGTATTTT.